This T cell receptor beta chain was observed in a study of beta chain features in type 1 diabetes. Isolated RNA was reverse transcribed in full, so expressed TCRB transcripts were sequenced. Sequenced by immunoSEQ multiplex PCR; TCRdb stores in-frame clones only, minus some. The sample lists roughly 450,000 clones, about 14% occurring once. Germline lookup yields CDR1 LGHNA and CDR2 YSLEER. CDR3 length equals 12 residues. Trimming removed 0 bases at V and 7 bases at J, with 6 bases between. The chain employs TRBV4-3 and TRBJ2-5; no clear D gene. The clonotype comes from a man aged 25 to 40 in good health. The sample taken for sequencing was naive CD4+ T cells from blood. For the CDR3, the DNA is TGCGCCAGCAGCCAAGATATCGGGACCCAGTACTTC. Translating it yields CASSQDIGTQYF.